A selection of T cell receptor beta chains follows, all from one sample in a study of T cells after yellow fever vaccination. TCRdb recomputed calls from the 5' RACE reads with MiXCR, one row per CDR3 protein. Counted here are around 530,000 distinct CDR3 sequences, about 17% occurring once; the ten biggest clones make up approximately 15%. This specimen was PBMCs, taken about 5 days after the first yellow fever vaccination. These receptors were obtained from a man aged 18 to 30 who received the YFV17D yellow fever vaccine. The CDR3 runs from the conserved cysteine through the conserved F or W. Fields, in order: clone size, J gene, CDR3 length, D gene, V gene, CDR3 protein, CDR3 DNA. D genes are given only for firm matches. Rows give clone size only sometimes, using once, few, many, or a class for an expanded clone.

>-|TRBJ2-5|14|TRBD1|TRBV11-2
CASSYQDRGETQYF
TGTGCCAGCAGCTACCAGGACAGGGGAGAGACCCAGTACTTC
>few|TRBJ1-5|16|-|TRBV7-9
CASSFTPHGDNQPQHF
TGTGCCAGCAGCTTCACCCCACATGGAGACAATCAGCCCCAGCATTTT
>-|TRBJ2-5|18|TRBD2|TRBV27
CASTALRAAGVLQETQYF
TGTGCCAGCACCGCCCTGCGGGCAGCGGGGGTCCTCCAAGAGACCCAGTACTTC
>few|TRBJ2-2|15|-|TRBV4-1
CASSRAGGTTGELFF
TGCGCCAGCAGCCGGGCAGGGGGGACGACCGGGGAGCTGTTTTTT
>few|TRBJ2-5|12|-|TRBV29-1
CSVGGTAETQYF
TGCAGCGTTGGGGGGACTGCTGAGACCCAGTACTTC
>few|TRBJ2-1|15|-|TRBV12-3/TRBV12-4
CASSFRGVVGDEQFF
TGTGCCAGCAGTTTTAGGGGGGTCGTCGGGGATGAGCAGTTCTTC
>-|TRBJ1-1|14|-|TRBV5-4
CASSLANRFGEAFF
TGTGCCAGCAGCTTGGCTAACAGGTTCGGTGAAGCTTTCTTT
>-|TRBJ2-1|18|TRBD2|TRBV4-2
CASSQDPSGGTAYNEQFF
TGTGCCAGCAGCCAAGATCCTAGCGGGGGTACCGCCTACAATGAGCAGTTCTTC
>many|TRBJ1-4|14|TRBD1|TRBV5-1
CASSLQGANEKLFF
TGTGCCAGCAGCCTTCAGGGGGCAAATGAAAAACTGTTTTTT
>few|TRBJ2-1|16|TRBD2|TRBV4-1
CASSQVNQRGHNEQFF
TGCGCCAGCAGCCAAGTGAATCAGCGGGGGCACAATGAGCAGTTCTTC
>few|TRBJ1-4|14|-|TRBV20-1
CSARGPDLNEKLFF
TGCAGTGCTAGAGGGCCAGATCTGAATGAAAAACTGTTTTTT
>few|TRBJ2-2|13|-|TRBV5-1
CASRAGFTGELFF
TGCGCCAGCAGGGCGGGATTCACCGGGGAGCTGTTTTTT
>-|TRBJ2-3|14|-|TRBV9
CASGPRPDRDTQYF
TGTGCCAGCGGCCCTCGTCCCGATAGAGATACGCAGTATTTT
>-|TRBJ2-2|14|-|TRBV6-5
CASSYWAGTGELFF
TGTGCCAGCAGTTACTGGGCTGGCACCGGGGAGCTGTTTTTT
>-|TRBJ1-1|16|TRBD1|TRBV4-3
CASSQSLGRGSTEAFF
TGCGCCAGCAGCCAATCGCTTGGCAGGGGGTCGACTGAAGCTTTCTTT
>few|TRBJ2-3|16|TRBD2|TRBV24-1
CATSDIAGGRQNTQYF
TGTGCCACCAGTGATATAGCGGGGGGGCGTCAGAATACGCAGTATTTT
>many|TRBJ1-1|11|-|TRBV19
CASSSYTEAFF
TGTGCCAGCAGCTCTTACACTGAAGCTTTCTTT
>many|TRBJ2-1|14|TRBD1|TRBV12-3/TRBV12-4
CASRRQTGYNEQFF
TGTGCCAGCAGGCGTCAGACAGGGTACAATGAGCAGTTCTTC
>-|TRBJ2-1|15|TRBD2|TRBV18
CASSPSRGEYNEQFF
TGTGCCAGCTCCCCCAGCCGGGGGGAGTACAATGAGCAGTTCTTC
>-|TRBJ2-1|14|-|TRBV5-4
CASARRGHGNEQFF
TGTGCCAGCGCGCGACGGGGCCATGGAAATGAGCAGTTCTTC
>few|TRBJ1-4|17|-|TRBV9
CASSAGGRAGTNEKLFF
TGTGCCAGCAGCGCCGGGGGGAGAGCGGGGACTAATGAAAAACTGTTTTTT
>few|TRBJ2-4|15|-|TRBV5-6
CASSRLRVAKNIQYF
TGTGCCAGCAGCCGCCTCCGCGTAGCCAAAAACATTCAGTACTTC
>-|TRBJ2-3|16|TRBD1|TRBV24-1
CATSDTGTASTDTQYF
TGTGCCACCAGTGACACTGGGACAGCTAGCACAGATACGCAGTATTTT